This is a list of T cell receptor beta chains from one sample in a study of CD8 T cells in ankylosing spondylitis. TCRdb analysed the 5' RACE reads with MiXCR anew, one entry per CDR3 protein. The sample holds roughly 180,000 distinct CDR3 sequences, roughly 13% seen once. Input material: blood, either unsorted or a sorted T cell fraction (not recorded which). These TCRs come from a female donor with ankylosing spondylitis or in good health (not recorded which). The CDR3 runs from the conserved cysteine through the conserved F or W. Fields, in order: J gene, clone size, V gene, CDR3 length, D gene, CDR3 protein, CDR3 DNA. D genes are given only for firm matches. Not all rows give a size; the values are once, few, many and, for expanded clones, a class.

>TRBJ2-4|many|TRBV7-2|14|NA
CASSPSPASNIQYF
TGTGCCAGCAGCCCTAGCCCCGCTTCAAACATTCAGTACTTC
>TRBJ2-1|NA|TRBV7-9|19|NA
CASSLGSGGGARPYNEQFF
TGTGCCAGCAGCTTAGGATCCGGGGGAGGAGCGAGACCCTACAATGAGCAGTTCTTC
>TRBJ2-1|NA|TRBV10-3|12|NA
CAISLGDNEQFF
TGTGCCATATCATTGGGGGACAATGAGCAGTTCTTC
>TRBJ1-2|many|TRBV5-1|14|NA
CASSFGPTGSGYTF
TGCGCCAGCAGTTTTGGGCCTACAGGGAGTGGCTACACCTTC
>TRBJ2-1|NA|TRBV12-3/TRBV12-4|16|TRBD2
CASNVPGLAGVGEQFF
TGTGCCAGCAACGTGCCCGGACTAGCGGGAGTCGGTGAGCAGTTCTTC
>TRBJ1-3|many|TRBV29-1|14|NA
CSVAPQGPGNTIYF
TGCAGCGTTGCCCCTCAGGGGCCTGGAAACACCATATATTTT
>TRBJ1-1|many|TRBV7-9|15|NA
CASSPGEGVAMKAFF
TGTGCCAGCAGCCCCGGAGAAGGGGTGGCCATGAAAGCTTTCTTT
>TRBJ2-1|many|TRBV27|16|TRBD2
CASSPPLGLAGNEQFF
TGTGCCAGCAGTCCTCCACTCGGACTAGCGGGGAATGAGCAGTTCTTC
>TRBJ1-4|many|TRBV9|15|NA
CASSVRGRGNEKLFF
TGTGCCAGCAGCGTGAGAGGGAGGGGTAATGAAAAACTGTTTTTT
>TRBJ2-1|NA|TRBV5-1|19|TRBD2
CASSSPATSGTFSYNEQFF
TGCGCCAGCAGCTCTCCCGCGACTAGCGGGACCTTCTCCTACAATGAGCAGTTCTTC
>TRBJ1-4|NA|TRBV5-1|15|NA
CASSLGLGSNEKLFF
TGCGCCAGCAGCCTCGGCCTAGGTTCTAATGAAAAACTGTTTTTT
>TRBJ2-6|few|TRBV20-1|15|NA
CSAGSSNSGANVLTF
TGCAGTGCTGGGAGCTCTAATTCTGGGGCCAACGTCCTGACTTTC
>TRBJ2-2|few|TRBV20-1|16|NA
CSAAPPSGRKTGELFF
TGCAGTGCTGCCCCCCCCAGCGGGCGAAAAACCGGGGAGCTGTTTTTT
>TRBJ2-2|many|TRBV12-3/TRBV12-4|15|NA
CASSPTGLGTGELFF
TGTGCCAGCAGCCCTACAGGGTTGGGTACCGGGGAGCTGTTTTTT
>TRBJ2-7|many|TRBV5-1|12|NA
CASSADSYEQYF
TGCGCCAGCAGCGCAGACTCCTACGAGCAGTACTTC
>TRBJ2-1|NA|TRBV7-4|15|NA
CASSSPGAAYNEQFF
TGTGCCAGCAGCTCCCCGGGCGCCGCCTACAATGAGCAGTTCTTC
>TRBJ2-3|many|TRBV7-2|15|TRBD2
CASSHQASGTDTQYF
TGTGCCAGCAGCCACCAAGCTAGCGGTACAGATACGCAGTATTTT
>TRBJ2-1|NA|TRBV7-8|15|NA
CASSLRLDYLNEQFF
TGTGCCAGCAGCTTACGCTTGGACTACCTAAATGAGCAGTTCTTC
>TRBJ2-1|many|TRBV28|19|TRBD2
CASTVRLAGVGNRNNEQFF
TGTGCCAGCACCGTACGGTTAGCGGGAGTGGGGAACAGGAACAATGAGCAGTTCTTC